This TCR beta chain was sequenced during a study of Ad26.COV2.S vaccination and SARS-CoV-2 variants. The study's findings and limits: The study found higher spike-specific TCR breadth in vaccine than placebo recipients. Non-spike TCR breadth showed similarity between vaccine and placebo recipients.

The CDR3 loop spans 11 amino acids. V was clipped by 5 bases and J by 9 bases, with 7 bases between them. The V gene's germline CDR1 is SGHTA and CDR2 FQGNSA. Treatment noted: 19 received Ad26.COV2.S at low or high dose, single or two shots; roughly five received placebo; per-sample allocation not given. After the first vaccine or placebo injection, samples were drawn on day 63. The administered vaccine (an Ad26 vector) expressed Wuhan-strain SARS-CoV-2 spike. On this clone: Its specificity is unknown.

Here immunoSEQ multiplex PCR was the method, and the copy in TCRdb shows in-frame clones only, minus some. The sample contains hundreds of thousands of clones, more than 70% of which appear only once. J is TRBJ2-2 and V is TRBV7-2; D unresolved. The sequence was collected from a person between 18 and 59 years old who received the Ad26.COV2.S COVID-19 vaccine or a placebo. Material: peripheral blood, obtained in a trial of Ad26.COV2.S vaccine versus placebo. The CDR3 protein is CASSLGWELFF. The CDR3 bases are TGTGCCAGCAGCCTTGGCTGGGAGCTGTTTTTT.